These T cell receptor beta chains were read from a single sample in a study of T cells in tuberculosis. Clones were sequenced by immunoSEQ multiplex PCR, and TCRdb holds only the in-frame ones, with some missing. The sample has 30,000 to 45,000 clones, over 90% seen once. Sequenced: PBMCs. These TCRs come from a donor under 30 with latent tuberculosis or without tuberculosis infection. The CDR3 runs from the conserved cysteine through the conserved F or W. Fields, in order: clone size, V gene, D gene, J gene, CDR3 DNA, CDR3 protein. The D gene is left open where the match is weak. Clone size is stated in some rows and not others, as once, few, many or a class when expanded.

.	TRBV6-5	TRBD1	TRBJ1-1	TGTGCCAGCAGCCTGGGACAGCTCACTGAAGCTTTCTTT	CASSLGQLTEAFF
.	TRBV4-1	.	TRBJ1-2	TGCGCCAGCAGCCAAGAATCAGGTACGGCTAACTATGGCTACACCTTC	CASSQESGTANYGYTF
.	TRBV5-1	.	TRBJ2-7	TGCGCCAGCAGCAAACAGGGGGGGACCTACGAGCAGTACTTC	CASSKQGGTYEQYF
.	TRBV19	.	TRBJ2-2	TGTGCCAGTAGTATAGCAGGGAAAGGGACCGGGGAGCTGTTTTTT	CASSIAGKGTGELFF
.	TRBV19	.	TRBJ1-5	TGTGCCAGCGGGGAAGTTCCTAGCAATCAGCCCCAGCATTTT	CASGEVPSNQPQHF
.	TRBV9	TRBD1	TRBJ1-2	TGTGCCAGCAGCGTAGAGACAGGGGGCGCAGGGGAGGGCTACACCTTC	CASSVETGGAGEGYTF
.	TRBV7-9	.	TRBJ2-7	TGTGCCAGCAGCTTAGGGGCGAGTTACGAGCAGTACTTC	CASSLGASYEQYF
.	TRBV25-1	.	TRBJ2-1	TGTGCCAGCAGCACCTCTCTAAACAATGAGCAGTTCTTC	CASSTSLNNEQFF
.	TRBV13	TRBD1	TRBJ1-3	TGTGCCAGCAGCGGGACAGCTCGCTCTGGAAACACCATATATTTT	CASSGTARSGNTIYF
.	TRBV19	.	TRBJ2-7	TGTGCCAGTAGTATAAGGCCTCGACAGGTCAGTAACGAGCAGTACTTC	CASSIRPRQVSNEQYF
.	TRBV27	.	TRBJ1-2	TGTGCCAGCAGTTCACGATACCAGGGGTGGGGGTTCTATGGCTACACCTTC	CASSSRYQGWGFYGYTF
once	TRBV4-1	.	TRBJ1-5	TGCGCCAGCAACACACCGGGGGGCAATCAGCCCCAGCATTTT	CASNTPGGNQPQHF
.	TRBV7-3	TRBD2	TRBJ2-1	TGTGCCAGCAGCTTAGTCGGAGCGGGGGCAAACTACAATGAGCAGTTCTTC	CASSLVGAGANYNEQFF
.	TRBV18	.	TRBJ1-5	TGTGCCAGCTCACGGGACACATATCAGCCCCAGCATTTT	CASSRDTYQPQHF
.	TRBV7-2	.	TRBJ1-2	TGTGCCAGCAGCTTAGTAGGGGCCGCCAACTATGGCTACACCTTC	CASSLVGAANYGYTF
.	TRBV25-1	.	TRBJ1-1	TGTGCCAGCAGTGAAGGGCTTACTACTGAAGCTTTCTTT	CASSEGLTTEAFF
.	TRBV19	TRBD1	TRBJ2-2	TGTGCCAGTATTAGAACAGGGGGCACCGGGGAGCTGTTTTTT	CASIRTGGTGELFF
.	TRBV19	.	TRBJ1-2	TGTGCCAGTAGTTTAAGTTTGCAGGCTCCTGGCTACACCTTC	CASSLSLQAPGYTF
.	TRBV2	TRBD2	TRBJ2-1	TGTGCCAGCGCGCCGGGGGGGACCAACAATGAGCAGTTCTTC	CASAPGGTNNEQFF
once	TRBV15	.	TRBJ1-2	TGTGCCACCAGCAGAGTGCCAGGGGACATCCTCTATGGCTACACCTTC	CATSRVPGDILYGYTF
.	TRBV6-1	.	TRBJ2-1	TGTGCCAGCAGTGAAGGAAGCCCCTACAATGAGCAGTTCTTC	CASSEGSPYNEQFF
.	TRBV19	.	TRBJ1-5	TGTGCCAGTAGTATATGTTGGGGCCTGCGGATCAGCCGCCAGCATTTT	CASSICWGLRISRQHF
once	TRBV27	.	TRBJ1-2	TGTGCCAGCAGTTTTTCCACAGGGTACTATGGCTACACCTTC	CASSFSTGYYGYTF
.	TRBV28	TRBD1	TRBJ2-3	TGTGCCAGCAGTTTACCTCAGGGGGAAACAGATACGCAGTATTTT	CASSLPQGETDTQYF
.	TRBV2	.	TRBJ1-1	TGTGCCAGCAGTGGACCGGGGATGGGCTCTGAAGCTTTCTTT	CASSGPGMGSEAFF
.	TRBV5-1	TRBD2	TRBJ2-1	TGCGCCAGCAGCTGGACTAGCGCCGATGAGCAGTTCTTC	CASSWTSADEQFF
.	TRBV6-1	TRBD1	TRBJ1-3	TGTGCCAGCAGTTGGGGGACAGTCTCTGGAAACACCATATATTTT	CASSWGTVSGNTIYF
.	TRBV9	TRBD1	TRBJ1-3	TGTGCCAGCAGCCGGGACAGGGTGAACACCATATATTTT	CASSRDRVNTIYF
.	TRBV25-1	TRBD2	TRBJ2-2	TGTGCCAGCGCAAAGCGGGGTACCACCGGGGAGCTGTTTTTT	CASAKRGTTGELFF
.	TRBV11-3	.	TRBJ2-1	TGTGCCAGCAGCTTAGACGGGGTGGATGAGCAGTTCTTC	CASSLDGVDEQFF
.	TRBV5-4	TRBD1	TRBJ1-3	TGTGCCAGCAGCCCTGGGACAGGGAGCTCTGGAAACACCATATATTTT	CASSPGTGSSGNTIYF
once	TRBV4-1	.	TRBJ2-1	TGCGCCAGCAGCCAAAGATCACGGGACAATGAGCAGTTCTTC	CASSQRSRDNEQFF
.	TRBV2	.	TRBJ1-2	TGTGCCAGCAGTGGGGGACAAAACTATGGCTACACCTTC	CASSGGQNYGYTF
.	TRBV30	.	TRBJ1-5	TGTGCCTGGGAGGACCCTACAGGGATCGTCCGGCCCCAGCATTTT	CAWEDPTGIVRPQHF
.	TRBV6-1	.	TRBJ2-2	TGTGCCAGCACCCAAGAGGTCGCGAACACCGGGGAGCTGTTTTTT	CASTQEVANTGELFF
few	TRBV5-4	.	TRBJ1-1	TGTGCCAGCAGCCTACTTGGAGGTACCAGTCGTGCTGAAGCTTTCTTT	CASSLLGGTSRAEAFF
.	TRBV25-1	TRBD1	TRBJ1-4	TGTGCCAGCACCTTTGGGGGACAGGGTGAAAAACTGTTTTTT	CASTFGGQGEKLFF
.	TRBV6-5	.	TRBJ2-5	TGTGCCAGCAGTTATCGACAGGGAGGAGAGACCCAGTACTTC	CASSYRQGGETQYF
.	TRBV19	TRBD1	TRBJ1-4	TGTGCCAGTAGCAGCCCCAGGGGGCTTGGAACTAATGAAAAACTGTTTTTT	CASSSPRGLGTNEKLFF
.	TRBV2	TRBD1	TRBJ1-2	TGTGCCAGCAGGTCAACCTACAGGGGTGGCTACACCTTC	CASRSTYRGGYTF
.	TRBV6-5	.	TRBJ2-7	TGTGCCAGCAGTTACCTCCAGGGCAACGAGCAGTACTTC	CASSYLQGNEQYF
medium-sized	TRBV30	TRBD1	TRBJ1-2	TGTGCCTGGAGGCATAAAAGGACAGGGGCGGTCTATGGCTACACCTTC	CAWRHKRTGAVYGYTF